These T cell receptor beta chains were read from a single sample in a study of identical twins. TCRdb re-analysed the 5' RACE reads in MiXCR, keeping a single row per CDR3 protein. The sample lists about 240,000 distinct CDR3 sequences; 6% to 8.5% were seen once. These same data were also listed under a study on yellow fever vaccine responses in identical twins.

The sequenced sample was CD8+ T cells sorted from blood. Every receptor here comes from a woman under 30 in good health. Both conserved end residues are part of each CDR3. The D gene is left open where the match is weak. Not every row has a clone size; where given, it reads once, few, many or a size class.

NA	TRBV11-2	few	TRBJ2-5	TGTGCCAGCAGCTCAACGCTAGACCAAGAGACCCAGTACTTC	CASSSTLDQETQYF
TRBD1	TRBV20-1	NA	TRBJ1-6	TGCAGTGCTAGTACAGGGGGCGCCAATTCACCCCTCCACTTT	CSASTGGANSPLHF
TRBD2	TRBV27	once	TRBJ2-1	TGTGCCAGCAGTTGGACTAGCGGGGGGCCGTACAATGAGCAGTTCTTC	CASSWTSGGPYNEQFF
TRBD2	TRBV5-1	NA	TRBJ2-1	TGCGCCAACTTACCCGGGGGGTACTACAATGAGCAGTTCTTC	CANLPGGYYNEQFF
TRBD2	TRBV7-6	few	TRBJ2-1	TGTGCCAGCAGCAGGGCGGGAGTTAGCGACAATGAGCAGTTCTTC	CASSRAGVSDNEQFF
NA	TRBV7-2	few	TRBJ2-7	TGTGCCAGCGGCCCCCGGACCGACCCCTACGAGCAGTACTTC	CASGPRTDPYEQYF
NA	TRBV7-9	many	TRBJ2-7	TGTGCCAGCAGCTCCCAGGACGGTCCTACCTACGAGCAGTACTTC	CASSSQDGPTYEQYF
NA	TRBV10-3	few	TRBJ2-5	TGTGCCATCAGCCCCGGGACATCAGAAGAGACCCAGTACTTC	CAISPGTSEETQYF
TRBD2	TRBV4-1	few	TRBJ2-7	TGCGCCAGCAGCCAAAGGGCTAGCGGGTACGACGAGCAGTACTTC	CASSQRASGYDEQYF
TRBD2	TRBV7-9	NA	TRBJ2-1	TGTGCCAGCAGCAGGACTAGCGGTCGGAGCTATGAGCAGTTCTTC	CASSRTSGRSYEQFF
NA	TRBV9	NA	TRBJ2-7	TGTGCCAGCAGCGTAGGTCCCCTATCCTCATACGAGCAGTACTTC	CASSVGPLSSYEQYF
NA	TRBV4-1	many	TRBJ2-7	TGCGCCAGCAGCCTTACGCTCGAGGACAGAGACTACGAGCAGTACTTC	CASSLTLEDRDYEQYF
TRBD2	TRBV7-9	NA	TRBJ2-7	TGTGCCAGCAGCCGAGTGGGAGGGGACTACGAGCAGTACTTC	CASSRVGGDYEQYF
NA	TRBV28	many	TRBJ2-3	TGTGCCAGCAGTTTGGGGACACCCTCTACAGATACGCAGTATTTT	CASSLGTPSTDTQYF
NA	TRBV10-2	many	TRBJ1-1	TGCGCCAGCAGAAACCTAGTGGTGAACACTGAAGCTTTCTTT	CASRNLVVNTEAFF
NA	TRBV3-1	few	TRBJ1-3	TGTGCCAGCAGCCAAGACGCTGGGGGTTCTGGAAACACCATATATTTT	CASSQDAGGSGNTIYF
TRBD2	TRBV20-1	few	TRBJ2-1	TGCAGTGCTAGAGTTGGGAATAGCGGGAGATCTTACAATGAGCAGTTCTTC	CSARVGNSGRSYNEQFF
TRBD1	TRBV14	many	TRBJ1-4	TGTGCCAGCAGCCACGGGACAGTACTAAATGAAAAACTGTTTTTT	CASSHGTVLNEKLFF
NA	TRBV12-3/TRBV12-4	many	TRBJ2-1	TGTGCCAGCAGTTTACAGGTATATGAGCAGTTCTTC	CASSLQVYEQFF
NA	TRBV29-1	many	TRBJ2-7	TGCAGCGTTGTCTCTAGCGAAAACTACGAGCAGTACTTC	CSVVSSENYEQYF
NA	TRBV7-9	many	TRBJ1-4	TGTGCCAGCAGCGCACCAGGGGCAACTAATGAAAAACTGTTTTTT	CASSAPGATNEKLFF
NA	TRBV28	NA	TRBJ2-1	TGTGCCAGCAGGATAACCGGGACACCCTACAATGAGCAGTTCTTC	CASRITGTPYNEQFF
NA	TRBV28	few	TRBJ2-7	TGTGCCAGCAGTTTATGGGGGGCAGGGGTTAAATCGGACGAGCAGTACTTC	CASSLWGAGVKSDEQYF
NA	TRBV27	many	TRBJ1-2	TGTGCCAGCCATCGGGCTGGAGACTATGGCTACACCTTC	CASHRAGDYGYTF
NA	TRBV4-1	NA	TRBJ1-2	TGCGCCAGCAGCCAAGAAGCGGGGGTGGGCTATGGCTACACCTTC	CASSQEAGVGYGYTF
TRBD2	TRBV4-1	many	TRBJ2-3	TGCGCCAGCAGCCACTCAGGAGGACTAGCGGGGGCTGGGCCAGATACGCAGTATTTT	CASSHSGGLAGAGPDTQYF
NA	TRBV3-1	few	TRBJ1-1	TGTGCCAGCAGAAGGGAGGCCCAAGCGGCTGAAGCTTTCTTT	CASRREAQAAEAFF
TRBD1	TRBV19	NA	TRBJ2-7	TGTGCCAGTAGCATTACACAGGGGAACGAGCAGTACTTC	CASSITQGNEQYF
NA	TRBV12-3/TRBV12-4	NA	TRBJ1-4	TGTGCCAGCAGTCACCGACCCGAGTACCGGCTGTTTTTT	CASSHRPEYRLFF
NA	TRBV27	NA	TRBJ2-7	TGTGCCAGCAGTTCTTTCGGGAGCTACGAGCAGTACTTC	CASSSFGSYEQYF
TRBD2	TRBV6-2/TRBV6-3	many	TRBJ2-5	TGTGCCAGCAGCCCTCCTAGCGGGGGGGCGGAGACCCAGTACTTC	CASSPPSGGAETQYF
NA	TRBV3-1	few	TRBJ1-5	TGTGCGACCGGGACATTCGGTCAGCCCCAGCATTTT	CATGTFGQPQHF
NA	TRBV7-6	NA	TRBJ2-1	TGTGCCAGCAGCCAAGATTCCCCCGAGCAGTTCTTC	CASSQDSPEQFF
NA	TRBV24-1	NA	TRBJ1-5	TGTGCCACCAGTTACGTCGGGTTCCAGCCCCAGCATTTT	CATSYVGFQPQHF
NA	TRBV7-2	few	TRBJ2-1	TGTGCCAGCAGTGAAACCGGGCCCCCGGCAAGAATCTTC	CASSETGPPARIF
TRBD2	TRBV3-1	NA	TRBJ2-3	TGTGCCAGCAGCCAAGCGTTCCCTAGCGGGGGAACCACAGATACGCAGTATTTT	CASSQAFPSGGTTDTQYF
TRBD2	TRBV5-1	many	TRBJ2-1	TGCGCCAGCAGCTTGAATACGGCTAGCGGGTGGAGCTACAATGAGCAGTTCTTC	CASSLNTASGWSYNEQFF
NA	TRBV7-9	many	TRBJ2-1	TGTGCCAGCAGCGGACGGGACGACCCCAAAATCTACAATGAGCAGTTCTTC	CASSGRDDPKIYNEQFF
TRBD2	TRBV12-3/TRBV12-4	NA	TRBJ2-6	TGTGCCTTCAGTTTAGGGACTAGCGGGAACTCTGGGGCCAACGTCCTGACTTTC	CAFSLGTSGNSGANVLTF
NA	TRBV4-1	NA	TRBJ1-6	TGCGCCAGCAGCCAAGATTCAGGGGTAAATTCACCCCTCCACTTT	CASSQDSGVNSPLHF
NA	TRBV28	few	TRBJ2-3	TGTGCCAGCAGTTTGGACAGTGTCACAGATACGCAGTATTTT	CASSLDSVTDTQYF
NA	TRBV4-1	many	TRBJ2-1	TGCGCCAGCAGCCAATCCCGAGGGGGAGGCGCATCGCTCTTGAATGAGCAGTTCTTC	CASSQSRGGGASLLNEQFF
NA	TRBV15	NA	TRBJ2-2	TGTGCCACCCAGGGCACCGGGGAGCTGTTTTTT	CATQGTGELFF
TRBD1	TRBV28	NA	TRBJ2-1	TGTGCCAGCAGGACCGGACAGGGTTACAATGAGCAGTTCTTC	CASRTGQGYNEQFF
NA	TRBV20-1	many	TRBJ2-2	TGCAGTGCTAGTGGATTTGCAGTGGGTGGGAACACCGGGGAGCTGTTTTTT	CSASGFAVGGNTGELFF
NA	TRBV27	NA	TRBJ2-7	TGTGCCAGCAGTTCTGTTACCGGGCCCGTAGGGCAGTACTTC	CASSSVTGPVGQYF
TRBD1	TRBV12-3/TRBV12-4	few	TRBJ1-5	TGTGCCAGCAGTCCTACTGGACAGGGGGCGTCTCAGCCCCAGCATTTT	CASSPTGQGASQPQHF
TRBD1	TRBV24-1	few	TRBJ2-1	TGTGCCACCAGTGATTGGGACAGTCCCCATGAGCAGTTCTTC	CATSDWDSPHEQFF
NA	TRBV4-1	few	TRBJ2-5	TGCGCCAGCAGCCAGCGGGACCGTCCACAAGAGACCCAGTACTTC	CASSQRDRPQETQYF
NA	TRBV29-1	many	TRBJ2-7	TGCAGCGTTGAAGGGACGTTATCCTACGAGCAGTACTTC	CSVEGTLSYEQYF
TRBD1	TRBV27	many	TRBJ2-2	TGTGCCAGCAGTTCCACCCGTTCTCGAGACAGGGGATCCTCGGGGAACACCGGGGAGCTGTTTTTT	CASSSTRSRDRGSSGNTGELFF
NA	TRBV16	many	TRBJ2-7	TGTGCCAGCAGCCGGGACGAGCCCTACGAGCAGTACTTC	CASSRDEPYEQYF